Presented here are 13 T cell receptor beta chains from one specimen sequenced in a study of cytomegalovirus exposure and HLA in healthy donors. Clones were sequenced by immunoSEQ multiplex PCR, and TCRdb holds only the in-frame ones, with some missing. The sample holds 130,000 to 150,000 clones, roughly 88% seen once. The specimen sequenced was PBMCs. These receptors were obtained from a woman younger than 35 in good health and CMV-seropositive.

This clone occurred a few times. The chain carries TRBV7-9 and TRBJ2-7, with TRBD2 matching 11 bases. CDR3 length equals 16 residues. Germline CDR1 and CDR2: SEHNR and FQNEAQ (reference sequence). V gave up 0 bases and J gave up 1 base; unmatched junction bases: 2. CDR3 residues: CASSLAASGRSYEQYF. CDR3 DNA: TGTGCCAGCAGCTTAGCGGCTAGCGGGAGGTCCTACGAGCAGTACTTC.

V gene TRBV27 combines with J gene TRBJ2-5; 9 bases agree with TRBD1. This CDR3 spans 16 amino acids. Unmatched junction bases numbered 13, after V lost 5 bases and J lost 6 bases. Per germline, CDR1 MNHEY and CDR2 SMNVEV (reference sequence). CDR3 protein: CASSPTPGTGLQTQYF. CDR3 nucleotides: TGTGCCAGCAGTCCCACCCCCGGGACAGGGCTCCAGACCCAGTACTTC.

The rearrangement links TRBV5-1 to TRBJ2-7; 9 bases match TRBD2. The V gene's germline CDR1 is SGHRS and CDR2 YFSETQ. The CDR3 consists of 17 residues. The trim removed 3 bases at V and 3 bases at J, leaving 13 bases unmatched. DNA of the CDR3: TGCGCCAGCAGCTGGAGGGGCGCGGGAGGGCTGGACTACGAGCAGTACTTC. Its translation is CASSWRGAGGLDYEQYF.

This chain links TRBV5-1 with TRBJ2-1; 12 bases are a match to TRBD1. The V gene end was trimmed by 4 bases and the J gene end by 4 bases; junction bases not matched to a gene: 3. Germline assignment: CDR1 SGHRS and CDR2 YFSETQ. This CDR3 is 15 amino acids long. The CDR3 DNA reads TGCGCCAGCAGCACGGGACAGGGGGCTTACAATGAGCAGTTCTTC. This sequence encodes CASSTGQGAYNEQFF.

The CDR3 sequence is CASSQDGRGSGNEQFF. Here the CDR3 DNA reads TGCGCCAGCAGCCAAGATGGCAGGGGGTCGGGTAATGAGCAGTTCTTC. The chain is built from TRBV4-3 and TRBJ2-1; 7 nucleotides align to TRBD1. V shed 0 bases, J shed 7 bases, and the junction held 9 bases outside the gene matches. CDR1 is LGHNA and CDR2 is YSLEER in the germline V gene. There are 16 residues in the CDR3.

This clone has only a few counts. CDR3 sequence (DNA): TGTGCCCTGCTGGAAGGGGAAAGATACGAGCAGTACTTC. Its translation is CALLEGERYEQYF. The genes are TRBV30 and TRBJ2-7; the D gene is possibly TRBD1 (5 bases). Trimming left V 8 bases short and J 4 bases short, with 18 bases between. The CDR3 totals 13 residues. CDR1 GTSNPN and CDR2 SVGIG come from the germline V gene (reference sequence).

The V gene is TRBV19, the J gene TRBJ2-2, with D perhaps matching TRBD2 (7 bases). Trimming removed 3 bases from V and 6 bases from J, with 23 bases in between. This CDR3 spans 18 amino acids. Germline V gene sequence: CDR1 LNHDA, CDR2 SQIVND (reference sequence). DNA for the CDR3: TGTGCCAGTAGTATCATCTTCCGGGGGGCGCCGGCAGCCGGGGAGCTGTTTTTT. Amino acids: CASSIIFRGAPAAGELFF.

This chain joins TRBV5-4 and TRBJ2-3; 8 bases are a match to TRBD2. J lost 3 bases, V lost 3 bases, and 18 bases had no gene match. Per the germline V gene, CDR1 is SGHNT and CDR2 is YYREEE (reference sequence). The CDR3 sequence is 19 residues long. The CDR3 is CASSSIRGGLIMGTDTQYF. For the CDR3, the DNA is TGTGCCAGCAGCTCGATCCGGGGGGGCTTGATTATGGGGACAGATACGCAGTATTTT. Based on the CDR3 plus reference TRBV5-4 and TRBJ2-3, the full variable domain is ETGVTQSPTHLIKTRGQQVTLRCSSQSGHNTVSWYQQALGQGPQFIFQYYREEENGRGNFPPRFSGLQFPNYSSELNVNALELDDSALYLCASSSIRGGLIMGTDTQYFGPGTRLTVL.

The chain combines TRBV4-1 with TRBJ2-7; TRBD1 might be the D (6 bases). V was clipped by 3 bases and J by 6 bases, with 15 bases between them. The CDR3 has 14 amino acids. Germline assignment: CDR1 MGHRA and CDR2 YSYEKL. CDR3 sequence reads: CASSHGDTSREQYF. CDR3 DNA sequence: TGCGCCAGCAGCCACGGGGACACCTCCCGCGAGCAGTACTTC.

The chain couples TRBV5-4 to TRBJ2-5; 9 bases line up with TRBD2. This CDR3 is built from 17 residues. Germline V lookup: CDR1 SGHNT, CDR2 YYREEE (reference sequence). With 4 bases clipped from V and 1 base from J, the junction kept 11 bases outside the gene matches. The CDR3 loop is CASSPYKASGAQETQYF. As DNA, the CDR3 is TGTGCCAGCAGCCCCTATAAGGCTAGCGGGGCCCAAGAGACCCAGTACTTC.

This clone has just one count. The rearrangement links TRBV30 to TRBJ2-1, with D perhaps TRBD2 (6 bases). With 4 bases removed from V and 9 bases from J, the gap between germline ends came to 16 bases. Germline V lookup: CDR1 GTSNPN, CDR2 SVGIG (reference sequence). CDR3 length: 13 amino acids. In nucleotides, the CDR3 is TGTGCCTGGACCAACCAAGGGAGGCTTGAGCAGTTCTTC. This codes for CAWTNQGRLEQFF.

The V and J genes are TRBV5-1 and TRBJ2-1; D possibly corresponds to TRBD1 (6 bases). The CDR3 is made up of 15 amino acids. The germline gives CDR1 SGHRS, CDR2 YFSETQ. The V end was cut by 5 bases, the J end by 0 bases, with 12 bases between. CDR3 coding DNA: TGCGCCAGCAGTGAGACAGGTAACTCCTACAATGAGCAGTTCTTC. Protein product: CASSETGNSYNEQFF.

The chain combines TRBV4-2 with TRBJ2-3; 10 positions agree with TRBD1. The CDR3 sequence is 17 residues long. Germline V CDR1 and CDR2: LGHNA, YNFKEQ. Trimming removed 0 bases from V and 6 bases from J; junction bases left unmatched: 9. The CDR3 nucleotides are TGTGCCAGCAGCCAAGAGCCCGGGACAGGGGTGTCCGATACGCAGTATTTT. Protein: CASSQEPGTGVSDTQYF.